Detailed here is one TCR beta chain. Antigen: not known. From the reads, TCRdb called clonotypes with MiXCR, one entry per CDR3 protein. The sample holds tens of thousands of distinct CDR3 sequences, 55% to 65% seen once. This sample was taken from a study of type 1 regulatory T cells. About the research overall: This in vitro CD4 product, T-allo10, is enriched for Tr1 cells and alloantigen-specific.

Study findings and constraints: Tr1 cells had a more restricted TCR repertoire than non-Tr1 cells.

Trimming left V 1 base short and J 1 base short, with 6 bases between. Germline values: CDR1 KGHDR, CDR2 SFDVKD. The CDR3 totals 14 residues. The clonotype originates from a human donor in good health. The sequenced sample was cultured non-Tr1 T cells, either the whole culture or a sorted T cell fraction (not recorded which). The chain uses TRBV24-1 and TRBJ2-5; D remains unclear. The CDR3 sequence: CATSDLGSQETQYF. The DNA for the CDR3 is TGTGCCACCAGTGATTTAGGCAGCCAAGAGACCCAGTACTTC.